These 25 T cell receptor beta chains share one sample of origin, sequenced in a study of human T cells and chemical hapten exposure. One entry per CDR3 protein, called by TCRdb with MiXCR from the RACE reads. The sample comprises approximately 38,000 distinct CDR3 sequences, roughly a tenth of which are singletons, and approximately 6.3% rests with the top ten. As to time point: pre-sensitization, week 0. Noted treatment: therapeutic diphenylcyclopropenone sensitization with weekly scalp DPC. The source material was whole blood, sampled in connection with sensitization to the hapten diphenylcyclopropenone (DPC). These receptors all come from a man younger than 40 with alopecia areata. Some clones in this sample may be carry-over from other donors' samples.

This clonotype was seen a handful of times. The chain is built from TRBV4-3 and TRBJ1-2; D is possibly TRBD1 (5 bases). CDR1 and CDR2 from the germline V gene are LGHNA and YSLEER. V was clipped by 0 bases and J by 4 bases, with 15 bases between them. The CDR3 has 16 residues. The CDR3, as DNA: TGCGCCAGCAGCCAAGATCCGGCAGGGATACCCTATGGCTACACCTTC. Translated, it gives CASSQDPAGIPYGYTF.

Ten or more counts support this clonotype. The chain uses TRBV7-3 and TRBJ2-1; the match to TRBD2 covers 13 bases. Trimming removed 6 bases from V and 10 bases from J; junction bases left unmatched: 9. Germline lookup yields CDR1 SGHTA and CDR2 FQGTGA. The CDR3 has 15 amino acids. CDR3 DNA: TGTGCCAGCAGAGCCGGACTAGCGGGAGAGGGGGAGCAGTTCTTC. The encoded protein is CASRAGLAGEGEQFF.

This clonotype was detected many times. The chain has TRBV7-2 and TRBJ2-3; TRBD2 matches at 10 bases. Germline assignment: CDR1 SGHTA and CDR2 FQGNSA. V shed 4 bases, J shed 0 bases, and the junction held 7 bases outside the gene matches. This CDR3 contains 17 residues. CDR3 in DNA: TGTGCCAGCAGCTACTGGACTAGCGGCATTAGCACAGATACGCAGTATTTT. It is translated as CASSYWTSGISTDTQYF.

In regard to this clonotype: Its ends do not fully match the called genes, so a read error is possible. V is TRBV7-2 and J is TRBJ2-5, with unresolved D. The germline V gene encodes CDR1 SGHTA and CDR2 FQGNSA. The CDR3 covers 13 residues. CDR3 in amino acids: CVSSFQLQETQYF. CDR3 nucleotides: TGTGTCAGCAGCTTCCAATTACAAGAGACCCAGTACTTC.

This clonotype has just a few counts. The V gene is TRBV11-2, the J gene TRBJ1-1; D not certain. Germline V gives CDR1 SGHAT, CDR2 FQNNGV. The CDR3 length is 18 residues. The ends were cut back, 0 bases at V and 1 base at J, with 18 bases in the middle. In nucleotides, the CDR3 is TGTGCCAGCAGCTTAGATATCGGCACACGGAGTTGGAACACTGAAGCTTTCTTT. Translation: CASSLDIGTRSWNTEAFF.

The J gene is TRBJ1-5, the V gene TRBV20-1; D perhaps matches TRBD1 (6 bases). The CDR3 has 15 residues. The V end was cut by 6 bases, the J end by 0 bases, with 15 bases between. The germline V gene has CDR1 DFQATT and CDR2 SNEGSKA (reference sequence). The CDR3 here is CSAYTGTPSNQPQHF. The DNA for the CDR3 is TGCAGTGCCTATACAGGGACTCCTAGCAATCAGCCCCAGCATTTT.

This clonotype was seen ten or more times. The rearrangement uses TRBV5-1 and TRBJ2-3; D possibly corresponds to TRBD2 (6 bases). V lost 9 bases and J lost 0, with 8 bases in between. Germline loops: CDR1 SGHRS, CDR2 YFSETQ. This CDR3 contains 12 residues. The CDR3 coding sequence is TGCGCCACGGGGGAAAGCACAGATACGCAGTATTTT. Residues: CATGESTDTQYF.

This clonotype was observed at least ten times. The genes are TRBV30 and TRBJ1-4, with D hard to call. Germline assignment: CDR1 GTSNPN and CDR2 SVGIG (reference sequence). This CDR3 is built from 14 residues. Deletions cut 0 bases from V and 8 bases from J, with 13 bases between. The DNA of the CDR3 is TGTGCCTGGAGTGTACCATGGTCTAGGGAAAAACTGTTTTTT. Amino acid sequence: CAWSVPWSREKLFF.

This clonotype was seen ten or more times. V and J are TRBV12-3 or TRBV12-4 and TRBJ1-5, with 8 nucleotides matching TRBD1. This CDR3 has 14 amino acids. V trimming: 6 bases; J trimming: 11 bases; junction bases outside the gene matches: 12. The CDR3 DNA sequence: TGTGCCAGCAGCCCGACAGGGGACGCTAGGGCCCAGCATTTT. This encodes CASSPTGDARAQHF.

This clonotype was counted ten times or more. The CDR3 DNA reads TGTGCCAGCAGCTTAGCCCCTCCGGGGTTCACAGATACGCAGTATTTT. Its translation is CASSLAPPGFTDTQYF. The gene calls are TRBV7-8 and TRBJ2-3, with D possibly TRBD2 on 5 matching bases. The CDR3 has 16 residues. The V gene lost 0 bases and the J gene lost 2 bases, with 12 bases spanning the gap. Germline V lookup: CDR1 SGHVS, CDR2 FQNEAQ.

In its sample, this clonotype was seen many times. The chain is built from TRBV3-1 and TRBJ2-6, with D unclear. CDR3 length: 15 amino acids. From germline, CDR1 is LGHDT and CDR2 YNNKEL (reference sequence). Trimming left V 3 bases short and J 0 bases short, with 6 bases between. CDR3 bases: TGTGCCAGCAGCCAGGTACCCTCTGGGGCCAACGTCCTGACTTTC. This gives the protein CASSQVPSGANVLTF.

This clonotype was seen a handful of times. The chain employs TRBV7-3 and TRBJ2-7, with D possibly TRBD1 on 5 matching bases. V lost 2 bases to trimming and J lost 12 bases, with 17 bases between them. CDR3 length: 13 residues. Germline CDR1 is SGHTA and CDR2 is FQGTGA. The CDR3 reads CASSLYTGSTWYF. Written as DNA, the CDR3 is TGTGCCAGCAGCTTATACACAGGAAGTACCTGGTACTTC.

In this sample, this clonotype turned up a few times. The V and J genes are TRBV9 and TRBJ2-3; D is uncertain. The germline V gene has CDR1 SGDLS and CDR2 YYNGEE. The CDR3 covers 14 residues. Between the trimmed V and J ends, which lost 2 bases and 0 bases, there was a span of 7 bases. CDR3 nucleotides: TGTGCCAGCAGCGTTGACTCCAGCACAGATACGCAGTATTTT. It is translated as CASSVDSSTDTQYF.

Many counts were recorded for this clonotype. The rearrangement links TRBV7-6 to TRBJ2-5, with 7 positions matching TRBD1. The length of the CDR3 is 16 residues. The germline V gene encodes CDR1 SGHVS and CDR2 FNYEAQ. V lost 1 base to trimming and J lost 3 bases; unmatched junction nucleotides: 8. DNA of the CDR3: TGTGCCAGCAGCTTAGAGCTCAGAGGGGGCGAAGAGACCCAGTACTTC. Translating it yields CASSLELRGGEETQYF.

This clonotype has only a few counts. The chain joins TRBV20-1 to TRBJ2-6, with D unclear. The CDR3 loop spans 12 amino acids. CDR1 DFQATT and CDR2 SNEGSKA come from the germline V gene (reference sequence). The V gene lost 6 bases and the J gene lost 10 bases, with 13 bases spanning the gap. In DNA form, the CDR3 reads TGCAGTGCCCCATTTCTCCAGAACGTCCTGACTTTC. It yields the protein CSAPFLQNVLTF.

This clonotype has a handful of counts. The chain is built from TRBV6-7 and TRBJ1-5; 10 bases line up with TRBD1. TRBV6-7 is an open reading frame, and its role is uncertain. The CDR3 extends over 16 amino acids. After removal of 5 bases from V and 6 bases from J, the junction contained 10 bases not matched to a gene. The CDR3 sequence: CASSPGRGQGCQPQHF. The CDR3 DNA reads TGTGCCAGCAGTCCAGGAAGGGGACAGGGGTGTCAGCCCCAGCATTTT.

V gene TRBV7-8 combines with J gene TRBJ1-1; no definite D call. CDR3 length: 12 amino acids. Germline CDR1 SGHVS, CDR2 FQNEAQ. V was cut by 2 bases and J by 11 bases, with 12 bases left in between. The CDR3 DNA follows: TGTGCCAGCAGCTTAAAGACAAGCAGGGCTTTCTTT. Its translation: CASSLKTSRAFF.

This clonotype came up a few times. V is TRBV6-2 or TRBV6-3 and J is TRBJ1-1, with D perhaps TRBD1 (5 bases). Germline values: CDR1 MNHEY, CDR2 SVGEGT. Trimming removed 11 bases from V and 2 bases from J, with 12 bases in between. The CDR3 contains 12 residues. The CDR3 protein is CAGRGGNTEAFF. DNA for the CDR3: TGTGCCGGACGTGGGGGAAACACTGAAGCTTTCTTT.

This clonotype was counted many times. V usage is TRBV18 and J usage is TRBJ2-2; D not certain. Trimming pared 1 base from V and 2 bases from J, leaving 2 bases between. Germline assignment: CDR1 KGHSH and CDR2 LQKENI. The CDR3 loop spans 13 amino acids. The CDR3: CASSPHNTGELFF. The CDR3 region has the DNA TGTGCCAGCTCACCACACAACACCGGGGAGCTGTTTTTT.

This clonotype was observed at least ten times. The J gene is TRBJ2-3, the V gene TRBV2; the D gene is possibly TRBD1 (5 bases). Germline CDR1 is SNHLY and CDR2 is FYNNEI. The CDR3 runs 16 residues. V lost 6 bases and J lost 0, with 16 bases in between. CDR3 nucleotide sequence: TGTGCCAGCAGAAAAGATTCGGCAGGGAGCACAGATACGCAGTATTTT. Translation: CASRKDSAGSTDTQYF.

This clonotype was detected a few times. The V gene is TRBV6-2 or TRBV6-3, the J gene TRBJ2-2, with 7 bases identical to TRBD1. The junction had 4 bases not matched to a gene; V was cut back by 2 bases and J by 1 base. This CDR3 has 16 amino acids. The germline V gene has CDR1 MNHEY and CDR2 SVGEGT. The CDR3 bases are TGTGCCAGCAGTTACGGGGGACAGATGAACACCGGGGAGCTGTTTTTT. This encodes CASSYGGQMNTGELFF.

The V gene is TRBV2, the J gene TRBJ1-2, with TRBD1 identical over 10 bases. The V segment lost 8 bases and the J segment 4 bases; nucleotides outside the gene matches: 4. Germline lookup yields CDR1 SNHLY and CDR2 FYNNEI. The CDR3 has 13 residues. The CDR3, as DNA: TGTGCCAGCGGTCGACAGGGGGCCTATGGCTACACCTTC. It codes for CASGRQGAYGYTF.

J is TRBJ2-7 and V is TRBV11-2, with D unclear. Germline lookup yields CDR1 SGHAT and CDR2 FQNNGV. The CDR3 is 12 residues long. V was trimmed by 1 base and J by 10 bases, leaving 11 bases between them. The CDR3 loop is CASSLARQDQYF. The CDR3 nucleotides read TGTGCCAGCAGCTTAGCTCGGCAGGATCAGTACTTC.

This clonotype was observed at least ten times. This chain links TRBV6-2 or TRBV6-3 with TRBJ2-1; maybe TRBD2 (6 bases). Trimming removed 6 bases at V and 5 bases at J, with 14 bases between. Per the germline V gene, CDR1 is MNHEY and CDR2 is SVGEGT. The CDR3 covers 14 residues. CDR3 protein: CASSLPSANNEQFF. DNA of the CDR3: TGTGCCAGCAGCCTCCCTAGCGCTAACAATGAGCAGTTCTTC.

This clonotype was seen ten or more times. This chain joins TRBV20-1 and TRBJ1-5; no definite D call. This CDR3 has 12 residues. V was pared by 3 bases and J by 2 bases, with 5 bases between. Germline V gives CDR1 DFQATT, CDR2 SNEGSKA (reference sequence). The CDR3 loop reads CSASERNQPQHF. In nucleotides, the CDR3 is TGCAGTGCTAGTGAGCGCAATCAGCCCCAGCATTTT.